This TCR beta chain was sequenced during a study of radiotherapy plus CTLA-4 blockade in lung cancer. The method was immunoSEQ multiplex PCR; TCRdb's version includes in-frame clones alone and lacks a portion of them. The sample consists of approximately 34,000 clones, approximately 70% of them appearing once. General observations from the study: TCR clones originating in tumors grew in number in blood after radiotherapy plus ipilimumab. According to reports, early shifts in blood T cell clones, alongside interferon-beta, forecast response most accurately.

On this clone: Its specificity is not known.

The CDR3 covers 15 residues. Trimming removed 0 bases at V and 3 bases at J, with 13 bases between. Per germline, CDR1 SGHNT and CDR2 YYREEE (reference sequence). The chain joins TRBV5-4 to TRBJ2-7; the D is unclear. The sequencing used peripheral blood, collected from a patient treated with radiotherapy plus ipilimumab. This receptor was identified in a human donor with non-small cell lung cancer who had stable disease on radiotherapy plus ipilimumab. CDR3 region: CASSLALRKNYEQYF. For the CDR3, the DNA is TGTGCCAGCAGCTTGGCCCTCAGGAAGAACTACGAGCAGTACTTC.